This TCR beta chain was obtained from a study of response to subunit inactivated influenza vaccine (dated by TCRdb to 2016 to 2019). Regarding the complete study: The study used deep quantitative T cell receptor repertoire profiling to track responses to a trivalent subunit inactivated influenza vaccine. The investigation overall reported the following: It was suggested by the authors that each seasonal influenza vaccination may recruit only a limited number of new T cells.

The library came from RT-PCR. For sequencing, an Illumina HiSeq 2500 was employed. TCRdb passed the public sequencing reads through fastp at Q25 and MiXCR, retaining productive beta sequences. Rows merge per CDR3 protein into single entries with the most common DNA and genes. The sample records around 710,000 distinct CDR3 sequences, roughly 14% of which are singletons. The top ten clonotypes cover 5.5% to 8% of the sample. V lost 0 bases and J lost 2 bases; the stretch between them is 8 bases long. The CDR3, from cysteine to phenylalanine, totals 14 residues. Just CDR3 DNA is preserved here, 42 bases in frame from base 1. Per the germline V gene, SGHRS is the CDR1 and YFSETQ is the CDR2. As regards this clonotype: Its recognized antigen is unknown. No base quality information exists; no much larger clone differs at one position.

The source was PBMCs from blood, collected less than 15 days before vaccination. The clonotype was recovered from a man in his fifties who received an inactivated influenza vaccine. Donor details come from another sample of the same person, matched by shared clones. This chain joins TRBV5-1 to TRBJ2-5, with the D segment identity uncertain. The CDR3 corresponds to CASSLDHNQETQYF. In nucleotides, the sequence is TGCGCCAGCAGCTTGGATCACAATCAAGAGACCCAGTACTTC.